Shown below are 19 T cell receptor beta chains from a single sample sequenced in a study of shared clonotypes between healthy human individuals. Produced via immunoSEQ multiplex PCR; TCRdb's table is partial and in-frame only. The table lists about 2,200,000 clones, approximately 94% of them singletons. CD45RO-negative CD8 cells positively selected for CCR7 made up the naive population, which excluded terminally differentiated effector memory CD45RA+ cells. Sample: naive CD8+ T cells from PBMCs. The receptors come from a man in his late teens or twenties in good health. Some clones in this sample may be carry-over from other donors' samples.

CDR3: CASSFFQDGYTF. DNA of the CDR3: TGTGCCAGCAGCTTCTTCCAGGATGGCTACACCTTC. This rearrangement joins TRBV5-8 to TRBJ1-2; the D is unclear. There are 12 residues in the CDR3. Germline loops: CDR1 SGHTS, CDR2 YDEGEE. Trimming left V 2 bases short and J 6 bases short, with 8 bases between. Full variable domain (missing parts from reference TRBV5-8 and TRBJ1-2): EAGVTQSPTHLIKTRGQQATLRCSPISGHTSVYWYQQALGLGLQFLLWYDEGEERNRGNFPPRFSGRQFPNYSSELNVNALELEDSALYLCASSFFQDGYTFGSGTRLTVV.

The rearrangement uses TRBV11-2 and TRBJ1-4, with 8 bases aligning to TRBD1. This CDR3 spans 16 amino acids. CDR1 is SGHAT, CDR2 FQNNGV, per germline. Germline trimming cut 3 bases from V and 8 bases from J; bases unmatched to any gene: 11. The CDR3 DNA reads TGTGCCAGCAGCTTTAGGGAAGGACAGGGTGGGGAAAAACTGTTTTTT. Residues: CASSFREGQGGEKLFF.

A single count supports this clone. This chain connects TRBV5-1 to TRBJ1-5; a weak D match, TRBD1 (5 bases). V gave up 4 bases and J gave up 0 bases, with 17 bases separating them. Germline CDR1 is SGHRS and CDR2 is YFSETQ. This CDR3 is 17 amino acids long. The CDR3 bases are TGCGCCAGCAGCCCCGGGACTTCCCAGTATAGCAATCAGCCCCAGCATTTT. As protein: CASSPGTSQYSNQPQHF.

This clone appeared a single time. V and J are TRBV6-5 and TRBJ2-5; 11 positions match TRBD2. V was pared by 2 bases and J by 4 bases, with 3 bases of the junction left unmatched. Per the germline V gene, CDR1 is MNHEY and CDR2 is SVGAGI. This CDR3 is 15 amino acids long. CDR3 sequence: CASSYPGLAGETQYF. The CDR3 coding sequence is TGTGCCAGCAGTTACCCCGGACTAGCGGGAGAGACCCAGTACTTC.

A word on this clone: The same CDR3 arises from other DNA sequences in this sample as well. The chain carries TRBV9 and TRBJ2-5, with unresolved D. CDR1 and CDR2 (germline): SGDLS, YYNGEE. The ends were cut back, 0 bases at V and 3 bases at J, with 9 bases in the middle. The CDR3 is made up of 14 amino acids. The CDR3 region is CASSVGGGKETQYF. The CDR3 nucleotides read TGTGCCAGCAGCGTAGGTGGTGGAAAAGAGACCCAGTACTTC.

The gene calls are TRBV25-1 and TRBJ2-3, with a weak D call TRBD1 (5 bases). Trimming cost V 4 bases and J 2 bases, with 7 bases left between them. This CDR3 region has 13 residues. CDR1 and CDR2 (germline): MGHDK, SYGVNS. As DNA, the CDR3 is TGTGCCAGCAGTGGCAGGGCCACAGATACGCAGTATTTT. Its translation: CASSGRATDTQYF. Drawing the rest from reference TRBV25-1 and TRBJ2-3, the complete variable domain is EADIYQTPRYLVIGTGKKITLECSQTMGHDKMYWYQQDPGMELHLIHYSYGVNSTEKGDLSSESTVSRIRTEHFPLTLESARPSHTSQYLCASSGRATDTQYFGPGTRLTVL.

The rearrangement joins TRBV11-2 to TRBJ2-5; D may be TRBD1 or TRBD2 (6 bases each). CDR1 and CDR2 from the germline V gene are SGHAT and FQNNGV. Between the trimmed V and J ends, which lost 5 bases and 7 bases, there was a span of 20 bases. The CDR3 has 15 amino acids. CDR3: CASSPEGGGGGTQYF. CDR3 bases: TGTGCCAGCAGCCCGGAGGGTGGGGGCGGCGGGACCCAGTACTTC.

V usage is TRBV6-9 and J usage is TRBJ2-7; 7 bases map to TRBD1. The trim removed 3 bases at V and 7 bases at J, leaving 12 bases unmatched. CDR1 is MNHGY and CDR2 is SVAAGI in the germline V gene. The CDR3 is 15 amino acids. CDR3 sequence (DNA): TGTGCCAGCAGTTACGACACAGGGGTATCTCGGGAGCAGTACTTC. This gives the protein CASSYDTGVSREQYF.

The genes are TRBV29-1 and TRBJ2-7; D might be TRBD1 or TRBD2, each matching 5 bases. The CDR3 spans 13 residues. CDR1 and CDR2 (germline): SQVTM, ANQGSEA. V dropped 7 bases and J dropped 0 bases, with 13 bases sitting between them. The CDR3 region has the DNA TGCAGCGGGGACGGACGGAGCTCCTACGAGCAGTACTTC. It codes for CSGDGRSSYEQYF.

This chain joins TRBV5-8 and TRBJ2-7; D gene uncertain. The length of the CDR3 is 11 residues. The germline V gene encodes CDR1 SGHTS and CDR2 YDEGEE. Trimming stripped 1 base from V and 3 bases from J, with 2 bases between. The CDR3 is CASSLHYEQYF. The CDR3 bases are TGTGCCAGCAGCTTGCACTACGAGCAGTACTTC. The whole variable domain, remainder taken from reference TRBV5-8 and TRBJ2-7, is EAGVTQSPTHLIKTRGQQATLRCSPISGHTSVYWYQQALGLGLQFLLWYDEGEERNRGNFPPRFSGRQFPNYSSELNVNALELEDSALYLCASSLHYEQYFGPGTRLTVT.

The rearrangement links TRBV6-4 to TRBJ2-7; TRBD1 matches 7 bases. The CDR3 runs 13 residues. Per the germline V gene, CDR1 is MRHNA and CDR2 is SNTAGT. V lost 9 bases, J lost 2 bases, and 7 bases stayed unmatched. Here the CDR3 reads CASSRDSAYEQYF. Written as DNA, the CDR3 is TGTGCCAGTAGTCGGGACAGTGCCTACGAGCAGTACTTC.

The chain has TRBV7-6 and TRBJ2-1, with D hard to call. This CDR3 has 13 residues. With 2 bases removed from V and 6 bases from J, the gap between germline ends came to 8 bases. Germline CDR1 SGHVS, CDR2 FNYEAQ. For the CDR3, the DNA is TGTGCCAGCAGCTTAATCCCCTCCAATGAGCAGTTCTTC. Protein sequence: CASSLIPSNEQFF.

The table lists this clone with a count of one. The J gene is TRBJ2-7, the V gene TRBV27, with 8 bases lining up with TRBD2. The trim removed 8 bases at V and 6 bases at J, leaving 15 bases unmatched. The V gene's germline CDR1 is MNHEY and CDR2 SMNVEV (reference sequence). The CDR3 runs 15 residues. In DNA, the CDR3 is TGTGCCAGCCTAGCCCCGGGAGGGGCGGTGAGCGAGCAGTACTTC. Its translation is CASLAPGGAVSEQYF.

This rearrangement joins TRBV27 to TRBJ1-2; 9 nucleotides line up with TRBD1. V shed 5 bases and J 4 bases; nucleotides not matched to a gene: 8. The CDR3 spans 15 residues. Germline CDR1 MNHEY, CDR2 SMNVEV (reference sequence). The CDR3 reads CASSPYRGQSYGYTF. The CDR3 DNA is TGTGCCAGCAGTCCATACAGGGGGCAGAGCTATGGCTACACCTTC.

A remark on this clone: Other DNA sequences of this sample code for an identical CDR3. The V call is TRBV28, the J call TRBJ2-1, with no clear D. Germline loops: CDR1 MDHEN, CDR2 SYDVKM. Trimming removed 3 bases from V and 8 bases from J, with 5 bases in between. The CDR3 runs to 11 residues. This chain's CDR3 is CASSFGDEQFF. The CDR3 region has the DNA TGTGCCAGCAGTTTTGGGGATGAGCAGTTCTTC.

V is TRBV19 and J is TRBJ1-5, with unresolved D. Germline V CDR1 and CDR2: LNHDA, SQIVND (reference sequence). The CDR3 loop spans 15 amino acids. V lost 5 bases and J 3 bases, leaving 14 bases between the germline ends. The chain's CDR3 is CASSVSRWINQPQHF. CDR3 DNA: TGTGCCAGTAGTGTCAGCCGGTGGATCAATCAGCCCCAGCATTTT.

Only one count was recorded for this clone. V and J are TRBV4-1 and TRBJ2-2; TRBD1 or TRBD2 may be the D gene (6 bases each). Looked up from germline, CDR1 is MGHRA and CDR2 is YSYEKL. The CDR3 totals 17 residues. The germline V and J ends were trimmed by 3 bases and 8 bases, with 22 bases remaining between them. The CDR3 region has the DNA TGCGCCAGCAGCCAGCCATCTACAGGGAGGAGGGGAGGGGAGCTGTTTTTT. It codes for CASSQPSTGRRGGELFF.

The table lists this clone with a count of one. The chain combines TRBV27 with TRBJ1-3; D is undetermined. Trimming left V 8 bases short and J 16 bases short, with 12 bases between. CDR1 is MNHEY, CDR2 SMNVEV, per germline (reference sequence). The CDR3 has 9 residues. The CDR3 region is CASRQEKYF. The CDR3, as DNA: TGTGCCAGCCGCCAGGAGAAGTATTTT.

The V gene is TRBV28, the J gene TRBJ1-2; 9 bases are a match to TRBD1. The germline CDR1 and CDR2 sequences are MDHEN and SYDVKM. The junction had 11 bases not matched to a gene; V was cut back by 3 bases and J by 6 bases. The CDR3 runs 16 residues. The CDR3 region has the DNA TGTGCCAGCAGTTTTCAGCAATCGGGACAGGGCAATGGCTACACCTTC. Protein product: CASSFQQSGQGNGYTF.